The 26 T cell receptor beta chains below come from one sample, sequenced in a study of blood T cells in healthy people across ages. Using a J-beta primer mix together with a sample-barcoded 5' primer, a second PCR was run for roughly 6 to 12 cycles. TCRdb re-analysed the 5' RACE reads in MiXCR, keeping a single row per CDR3 protein. The sample records some 1 million distinct CDR3 sequences, 35% to 55% being singletons. The sample comprised blood. The receptor source for this set is a woman aged 55-70 years in good health.

The genes are TRBV7-8 and TRBJ2-1; TRBD2 matches at 8 bases. The CDR3 spans 14 residues. J gave up 7 bases and V 4 bases, and 6 bases lay outside the gene matches. Germline V gene data show CDR1 as SGHVS and CDR2 as FQNEAQ. Written as DNA, the CDR3 is TGTGCCAGCAGCTCTTCCAGCGGGAGAAATGAGCAGTTCTTC. It translates to CASSSSSGRNEQFF.

The CDR3: CATSRDRGTSGNTIYF. CDR3 sequence (DNA): TGTGCCACCAGCAGAGATCGGGGCACTTCTGGAAACACCATATATTTT. This sequence joins TRBV15 and TRBJ1-3; perhaps TRBD1 as D (5 bases). Trimming cost V 0 bases and J 1 base, with 10 bases left between them. Per the germline V gene, CDR1 is LNHNV and CDR2 is YYDKDF (reference sequence). The CDR3 runs 16 residues. Looking up the rest from reference TRBV15 and TRBJ1-3 gives the full variable domain: DAMVIQNPRYQVTQFGKPVTLSCSQTLNHNVMYWYQQKSSQAPKLLFHYYDKDFNNEADTPDNFQSRRPNTSFCFLDIRSPGLGDTAMYLCATSRDRGTSGNTIYFGEGSWLTVV.

The chain recombines TRBV20-1 with TRBJ2-1; 16 bases match TRBD2. Germline CDR1 is DFQATT and CDR2 is SNEGSKA (reference sequence). The CDR3 contains 19 residues. The trim removed 1 base at V and 3 bases at J, leaving 9 bases unmatched. The CDR3 DNA follows: TGCAGTGCTAGAGGAACCATGGGACTAGCGGGAGGGTTCTACAATGAGCAGTTCTTC. It encodes CSARGTMGLAGGFYNEQFF.

This sequence joins TRBV20-1 and TRBJ2-7; TRBD2 agrees at 8 bases. The CDR3 runs 16 residues. Germline V CDR1 and CDR2: DFQATT, SNEGSKA (reference sequence). V shed 5 bases, J shed 0 bases, and the junction held 12 bases outside the gene matches. The CDR3 loop reads CSAEKTRTSNSYEQYF. CDR3 DNA sequence: TGCAGTGCTGAGAAAACGAGGACTAGCAACTCCTACGAGCAGTACTTC.

This clonotype has more than one count but fewer than ten. The chain couples TRBV3-1 to TRBJ2-7; a weak D match, TRBD2 (6 bases). This CDR3 is 16 amino acids long. Per germline, CDR1 LGHDT and CDR2 YNNKEL (reference sequence). Trimming shortened V by 4 bases and J by 4 bases, and 20 bases separated the two germline ends. CDR3 region: CASSPRFRGGVYEQYF. In nucleotides, the CDR3 is TGTGCCAGCAGCCCGCGTTTCCGCGGAGGGGTTTACGAGCAGTACTTC.

This chain links TRBV20-1 with TRBJ2-5, with D perhaps TRBD1 (9 bases). Trimming pared 6 bases from V and 2 bases from J, leaving 19 bases between. There are 15 residues in the CDR3. The germline CDR1 and CDR2 sequences are DFQATT and SNEGSKA (reference sequence). In nucleotides, the CDR3 is TGCAGTGCCACGGCGGGGGGACAGGGTCAAGAGACCCAGTACTTC. This sequence encodes CSATAGGQGQETQYF.

In its sample, this clonotype was seen a few times. The rearrangement links TRBV12-3 or TRBV12-4 to TRBJ1-6; no definite D call. The CDR3 consists of 14 residues. V was cut by 2 bases and J by 6 bases, with 8 bases left in between. CDR3 residues: CASSLMGINSPLHF. The CDR3 DNA reads TGTGCCAGCAGTTTAATGGGGATTAATTCACCCCTCCACTTT.

The chain employs TRBV29-1 and TRBJ1-2; possible D gene TRBD1, 6 bases. The CDR3 consists of 13 residues. The V and J ends lost 7 bases and 3 bases respectively, with 15 bases between them. Looked up from germline, CDR1 is SQVTM and CDR2 is ANQGSEA. The chain's CDR3 is CSDWGQSDYGYTF. CDR3 DNA: TGCAGCGACTGGGGGCAAAGCGACTATGGCTACACCTTC.

The CDR3 DNA reads TGCAGTGCTAGAGCCATCCGGGGAGCTAATGAAAAACTGTTTTTT. Protein product: CSARAIRGANEKLFF. V gene TRBV20-1 combines with J gene TRBJ1-4, with D unresolved. V lost 1 base and J lost 3, with 12 bases in between. In germline, CDR1 is DFQATT, CDR2 SNEGSKA (reference sequence). The CDR3 has 15 residues.

In nucleotides, the CDR3 is TGTGCCAGCAGCTTATTAGGCACAACAACTAATGAAAAACTGTTTTTT. Protein sequence: CASSLLGTTTNEKLFF. The V gene is TRBV5-6, the J gene TRBJ1-4; no clear D gene. The V gene lost 2 bases and the J gene lost 0 bases, with 11 bases spanning the gap. Germline CDR1 is SGHDT and CDR2 is YYEEEE. The CDR3 length is 16 residues.

To note about this clonotype: The junction departs from germline at one end; a sequencing error may be responsible. V is TRBV4-1 and J is TRBJ2-1, with D possibly TRBD1 on 5 matching bases. Germline-derived CDR1 and CDR2 are MGHRA and YSYEKL. CDR3 length: 13 amino acids. The CDR3 sequence is CASGQGFYNEQFF. In DNA form, the CDR3 reads TGCGCCAGCGGCCAGGGCTTCTACAATGAGCAGTTCTTC.

This chain connects TRBV5-1 to TRBJ2-1; D might be TRBD2 (5 bases). This CDR3 is 16 amino acids long. Between the trimmed V and J ends, which lost 3 bases and 4 bases, there was a span of 17 bases. Per germline, CDR1 SGHRS and CDR2 YFSETQ. CDR3 protein: CASSSLGPGLYNEQFF. DNA of the CDR3: TGCGCCAGCAGCTCTCTAGGACCGGGGTTATACAATGAGCAGTTCTTC.

The chain is built from TRBV29-1 and TRBJ1-2; the D is unclear. V shed 5 bases and J shed 3 bases, with 16 bases lying between them. Germline V gene lookup returns CDR1 SQVTM and CDR2 ANQGSEA. The CDR3 sequence is 14 residues long. The CDR3, as DNA: TGCAGCGTTTCAGGAGGGTCCGCGGACTATGGCTACACCTTC. Translation: CSVSGGSADYGYTF.

This clonotype was counted only a few times. The chain recombines TRBV20-1 with TRBJ2-7; 7 nucleotides match TRBD2. The CDR3 length is 13 residues. V shed 1 base, J shed 2 bases, and the junction held 2 bases outside the gene matches. Germline V gives CDR1 DFQATT, CDR2 SNEGSKA (reference sequence). The CDR3 reads CSARGTRAYEQYF. The CDR3 DNA follows: TGCAGTGCTAGAGGGACTAGGGCCTACGAGCAGTACTTC.

In this sample, this clonotype turned up a few times. This chain links TRBV11-2 with TRBJ2-7; 11 bases fit TRBD2. The germline V gene has CDR1 SGHAT and CDR2 FQNNGV. The length of the CDR3 is 16 residues. J lost 3 bases, V lost 4 bases, and 8 bases had no gene match. CDR3 residues: CASSSILLAGVYEQYF. In DNA, the CDR3 is TGTGCCAGCAGCTCTATCCTACTAGCGGGAGTCTACGAGCAGTACTTC.

For this clonotype: Given the absence of the conserved phenylalanine or tryptophan at the CDR3 end, a read error is likely. The V call is TRBV20-1, the J call TRBJ1-2, with 7 bases that match TRBD1. V was pared by 3 bases and J by 0 bases, with 10 bases of the junction left unmatched. Germline V CDR1 and CDR2: DFQATT, SNEGSKA (reference sequence). The CDR3 length is 16 residues. Here the CDR3 reads CSASSPGQITNYGYTV. The CDR3 coding sequence is TGCAGTGCTAGCTCTCCGGGACAGATAACTAACTATGGCTACACCGTC.

This clonotype was seen at least ten times. CDR3 sequence: CASSLAGSDTQYF. CDR3 in DNA: TGTGCCAGCAGCTTAGCGGGCAGTGATACGCAGTATTTT. The chain employs TRBV7-9 and TRBJ2-3; no definite D call. The CDR3 length is 13 residues. V was cut by 0 bases and J by 6 bases, with 7 bases left in between. Germline V gives CDR1 SEHNR, CDR2 FQNEAQ (reference sequence).

There are a few counts of this clonotype. This rearrangement joins TRBV15 to TRBJ2-7; 8 bases align to TRBD2. CDR3 length equals 15 residues. Germline V gene lookup returns CDR1 LNHNV and CDR2 YYDKDF (reference sequence). V was pared by 2 bases and J by 0 bases, with 3 bases of the junction left unmatched. The CDR3 here is CATSRRTSSSYEQYF. The DNA for the CDR3 is TGTGCCACCAGCAGAAGGACTAGCAGCTCCTACGAGCAGTACTTC.

The chain is built from TRBV4-1 and TRBJ2-4, with 11 nucleotides matching TRBD1. Germline CDR1 is MGHRA and CDR2 is YSYEKL. Trimming removed 2 bases from V and 6 bases from J; junction bases left unmatched: 15. This CDR3 spans 19 amino acids. In DNA, the CDR3 is TGCGCCAGCAGCCAATCACCAGATCGGGGACAGGGGGGTAGAAACATTCAGTACTTC. It is translated as CASSQSPDRGQGGRNIQYF.

This clonotype has a count of ten or more. The rearrangement uses TRBV20-1 and TRBJ2-1; D is undetermined. Germline V lookup: CDR1 DFQATT, CDR2 SNEGSKA (reference sequence). Trimming removed 0 bases from V and 5 bases from J, with 14 bases in between. The CDR3 has 15 residues. The CDR3 bases are TGCAGTGCTAGAGATTCTGGTTTGGGGAACAATGAGCAGTTCTTC. Protein sequence: CSARDSGLGNNEQFF.

The rearrangement uses TRBV29-1 and TRBJ2-4; D remains unclear. Judging by the DNA end, TRBJ2-7 fits better; the J call may be wrong. Looked up from germline, CDR1 is SQVTM and CDR2 is ANQGSEA. The CDR3 is 11 amino acids. Here the CDR3 reads CSAMSGYEQYF. The CDR3 nucleotides are TGCAGCGCAATGTCCGGCTACGAGCAGTACTTC.

The rearrangement links TRBV29-1 to TRBJ2-1; 10 nucleotides agree with TRBD1. The CDR3 runs 15 residues. V lost 6 bases to trimming and J lost 1 base; unmatched junction nucleotides: 6. Germline V gives CDR1 SQVTM, CDR2 ANQGSEA. In DNA form, the CDR3 reads TGCAGCGTAGATCCGGGACAGGGGTCCTACAATGAGCAGTTCTTC. Translation: CSVDPGQGSYNEQFF.

This clonotype has more than one count but fewer than ten. This rearrangement joins TRBV3-1 to TRBJ1-2, with D perhaps TRBD1 (5 bases). The V gene's germline CDR1 is LGHDT and CDR2 YNNKEL (reference sequence). V was pared by 4 bases and J by 8 bases, with 20 bases between. The CDR3 runs 15 residues. CDR3 bases: TGTGCCAGCAGCCCAATCCGGGACTTAATTGTAGGCTACACCTTC. Protein: CASSPIRDLIVGYTF.

This clonotype was recorded a few times. V and J are TRBV20-1 and TRBJ2-5; tentatively, D is TRBD1 (6 bases). This CDR3 has 14 amino acids. Germline CDR1 reads DFQATT; CDR2 reads SNEGSKA (reference sequence). Deletions cut 1 base from V and 7 bases from J, with 16 bases between. The CDR3: CSARARAGAGTQYF. The CDR3 nucleotides are TGCAGTGCTAGAGCTCGGGCAGGGGCTGGGACCCAGTACTTC.

The rearrangement joins TRBV14 to TRBJ2-7; D is ambiguous. CDR1 and CDR2 (germline): SGHDN, FVKESK. The ends were cut back, 4 bases at V and 5 bases at J, with 12 bases in the middle. This CDR3 is built from 13 residues. Here the CDR3 reads CASSRRISNEQYF. CDR3 in DNA: TGTGCCAGCAGCCGACGGATTAGTAACGAGCAGTACTTC. Complete variable domain (other parts from reference TRBV14 and TRBJ2-7): EAGVTQFPSHSVIEKGQTVTLRCDPISGHDNLYWYRRVMGKEIKFLLHFVKESKQDESGMPNNRFLAERTGGTYSTLKVQPAELEDSGVYFCASSRRISNEQYFGPGTRLTVT.

J is TRBJ2-7 and V is TRBV11-1; no definite D call. The length of the CDR3 is 14 residues. Germline V gene lookup returns CDR1 SGHAT and CDR2 FQDESV (reference sequence). The V end was cut by 3 bases, the J end by 0 bases, with 9 bases between. CDR3 sequence (DNA): TGTGCCAGCAGCTTTTACGGAAACTCCTACGAGCAGTACTTC. This translates into CASSFYGNSYEQYF.